This T cell receptor (beta chain) was captured by sequencing in a study of T cell responses to AZD1222 COVID-19 vaccine. It was second doses at about 4 or about 12 weeks that were pooled. To note about this clone: What it binds is not known.

The method was immunoSEQ multiplex PCR; TCRdb's version includes in-frame clones alone and lacks a portion of them. The data hold 120,000 or so clones, with about 88% observed a single time. The junction had 9 bases not matched to a gene; V was cut back by 3 bases and J by 5 bases. From germline, CDR1 is SGHAT and CDR2 FQNNGV. The CDR3 contains 17 residues. General study points: In the spike-specific TCR repertoire, nearly half reportedly target unmutated variant regions.

V and J are TRBV11-2 and TRBJ2-3; TRBD2 aligns across 12 bases. This sample comprised peripheral blood, obtained 28 days after the second AZD1222 dose. The receptor comes from an adult who received the AZD1222 COVID-19 vaccine. CDR3: CASSLIASGGVGDTQYF. The CDR3 DNA reads TGTGCCAGCAGCTTGATCGCTAGCGGGGGGGTTGGAGATACGCAGTATTTT.